This TCR beta chain was recorded in a study of blood T cell repertoires in COVID-19. The CDR3 is made up of 16 amino acids. This clone showed up just once. Clones were read by immunoSEQ multiplex PCR, and TCRdb kept only the in-frame ones, dropping some. Counted here are hundreds of thousands of clones, about 83% occurring once; the ten biggest clones make up approximately 4.8%. The TCR comes from a woman in her 50s who had been exposed to COVID-19. The rearrangement uses TRBV21-1 and TRBJ1-2; no check of the table's D call, TRBD1, against the DNA was made. TRBV21-1 counts as a pseudogene. Sequenced: PBMCs or T cells enriched from blood (not recorded which). CDR3 sequence reads: CASNANYRGSNYGYTF. The CDR3 coding sequence is TGTGCCAGCAACGCGAACTACAGGGGGTCGAACTATGGCTACACCTTC.